What follows describes a single TCR beta chain. What it recognizes is unknown. Based on clinical symptoms, serum thyroxine and TRAb, thyroid ultrasound and orbital computed tomography, diagnoses were reached. TCR beta CDR3 regions were amplified from RNA transcripts. HTBI primers were employed in a first-round RT-PCR of the TCR CDR3. TCRdb fed the multiplex PCR reads into MiXCR, producing one record per CDR3 protein. The sample has approximately 100,000 distinct CDR3 sequences, 40% to 50% seen once. This sample stems from a study of T cells in Graves' hyperthyroidism and ophthalmopathy. Study findings and constraints: Ophthalmopathy was predicted by the model a median of approximately 6.6 months ahead of onset.

This clonotype was obtained from a middle-aged man with Graves' hyperthyroidism. The sequenced sample was blood.

The CDR3 loop reads CASSGGTDYNSPLHF. CDR3 coding DNA: TGTGCCAGCAGTGGAGGGACAGACTATAATTCACCCCTCCACTTT. The chain employs TRBV2 and TRBJ1-6; TRBD1 agrees at 7 bases. V shed 4 bases, J shed 3 bases, and the junction held 3 bases outside the gene matches. Germline V lookup: CDR1 SNHLY, CDR2 FYNNEI. There are 15 residues in the CDR3.